A single sample is the source of the 4 T cell receptor beta chains below, sequenced in a study of T-cell reconstitution after alpha-beta-depleted transplantation in children. Unique molecular identifiers featured in how the TCRbeta library was prepared. Using its own MiXCR run on the PCR reads, TCRdb lists one record per CDR3 protein. The table includes some 110,000 distinct CDR3 sequences, over 9% detected once. The sequences come from PBMCs, collected before TCRalphabeta/CD19-depleted stem cell transplant. The receptor set was obtained from a boy younger than 10 with acute lymphoblastic leukemia, due to receive a stem cell transplant.

This chain links TRBV24-1 with TRBJ2-2; D call uncertain. Germline V gene sequence: CDR1 KGHDR, CDR2 SFDVKD. This CDR3 is 17 amino acids long. V gave up 4 bases and J gave up 1 base, with 15 bases separating them. DNA of the CDR3: TGTGCCACCAGTGAACAGACCCGGACGAGGAACACCGGGGAGCTGTTTTTT. Encoded protein: CATSEQTRTRNTGELFF.

This clonotype was picked up a small number of times. The J gene is TRBJ2-1, the V gene TRBV5-1; D is possibly TRBD2 (7 bases). CDR1 SGHRS and CDR2 YFSETQ come from the germline V gene. This CDR3 spans 16 amino acids. V lost 7 bases and J 3 bases, leaving 20 bases between the germline ends. CDR3 sequence reads: CASERGGGAGYNEQFF. Here the CDR3 DNA reads TGCGCCAGCGAACGAGGGGGGGGAGCGGGCTACAATGAGCAGTTCTTC.

The genes are TRBV30 and TRBJ2-1; perhaps TRBD2 as D (7 bases). V lost 0 bases, J lost 2 bases, and 14 bases lay in between. The CDR3 consists of 16 residues. Germline assignment: CDR1 GTSNPN and CDR2 SVGIG (reference sequence). This CDR3 is CAWSVRGGFTYNEQFF. In DNA, the CDR3 is TGTGCCTGGAGTGTAAGGGGGGGCTTCACCTACAATGAGCAGTTCTTC.

Many counts were recorded for this clonotype. V is TRBV12-3 or TRBV12-4 and J is TRBJ1-5, with 8 bases lining up with TRBD1. With 6 bases clipped from V and 7 bases from J, the junction kept 5 bases outside the gene matches. This CDR3 contains 13 residues. The DNA for the CDR3 is TGTGCCAGCAGGACAGGGGAAGGCCAGCCCCAGCATTTT. This translates into CASRTGEGQPQHF.